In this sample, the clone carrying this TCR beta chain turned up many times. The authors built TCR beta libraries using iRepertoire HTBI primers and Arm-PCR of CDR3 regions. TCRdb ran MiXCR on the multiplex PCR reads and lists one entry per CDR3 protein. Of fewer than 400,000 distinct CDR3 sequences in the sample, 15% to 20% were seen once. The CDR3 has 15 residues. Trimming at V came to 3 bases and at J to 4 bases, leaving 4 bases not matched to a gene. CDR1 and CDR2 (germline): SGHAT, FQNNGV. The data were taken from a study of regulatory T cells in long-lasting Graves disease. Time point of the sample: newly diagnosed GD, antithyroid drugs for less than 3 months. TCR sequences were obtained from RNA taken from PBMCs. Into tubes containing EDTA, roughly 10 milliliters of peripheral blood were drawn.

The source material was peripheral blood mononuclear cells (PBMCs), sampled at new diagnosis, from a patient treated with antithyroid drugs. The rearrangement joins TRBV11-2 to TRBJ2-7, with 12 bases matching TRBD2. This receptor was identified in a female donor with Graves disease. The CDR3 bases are TGTGCCAGCAGCTTCGGGACTAGCGGGCATTACGAGCAGTACTTC. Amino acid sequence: CASSFGTSGHYEQYF.